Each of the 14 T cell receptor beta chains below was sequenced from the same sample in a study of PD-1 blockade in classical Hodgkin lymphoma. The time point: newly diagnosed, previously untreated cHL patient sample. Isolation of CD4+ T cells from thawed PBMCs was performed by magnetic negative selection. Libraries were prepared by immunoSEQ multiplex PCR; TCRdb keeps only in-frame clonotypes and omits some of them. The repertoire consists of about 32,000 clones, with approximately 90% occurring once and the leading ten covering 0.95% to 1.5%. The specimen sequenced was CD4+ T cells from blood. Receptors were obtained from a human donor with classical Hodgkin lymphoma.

The CDR3 DNA follows: TGTGCCAGCAGCTTAGGGAGGGGGCTTAGTTATCATGAGCAGTTCTTC. It yields the protein CASSLGRGLSYHEQFF. The rearrangement links TRBV7-9 to TRBJ2-1; tentative D call: TRBD1 (7 bases). The CDR3 has 16 amino acids. Germline lookup yields CDR1 SEHNR and CDR2 FQNEAQ (reference sequence). V lost 1 base and J 8 bases, leaving 18 bases between the germline ends.

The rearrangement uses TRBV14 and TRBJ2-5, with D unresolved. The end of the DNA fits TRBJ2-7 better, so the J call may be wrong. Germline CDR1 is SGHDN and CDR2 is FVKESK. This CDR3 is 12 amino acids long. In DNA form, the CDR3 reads TGTGCCAGCAAAGCTGGAAGCTACGAGCAGTACTTC. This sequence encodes CASKAGSYEQYF.

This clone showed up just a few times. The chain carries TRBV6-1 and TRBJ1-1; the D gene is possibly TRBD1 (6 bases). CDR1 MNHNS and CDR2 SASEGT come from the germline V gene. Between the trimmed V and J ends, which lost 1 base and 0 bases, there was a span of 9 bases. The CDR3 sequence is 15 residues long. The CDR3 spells CASSEGRTVNTEAFF. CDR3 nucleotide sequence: TGTGCCAGCAGTGAAGGTCGGACAGTGAACACTGAAGCTTTCTTT.

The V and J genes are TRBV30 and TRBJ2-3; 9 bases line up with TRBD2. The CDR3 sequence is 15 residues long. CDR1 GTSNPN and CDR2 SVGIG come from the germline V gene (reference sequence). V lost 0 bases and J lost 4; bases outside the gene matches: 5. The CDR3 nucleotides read TGTGCCTGGAGTGTTTTAGCGGGAGTAGCAGATACGCAGTATTTT. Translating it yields CAWSVLAGVADTQYF.

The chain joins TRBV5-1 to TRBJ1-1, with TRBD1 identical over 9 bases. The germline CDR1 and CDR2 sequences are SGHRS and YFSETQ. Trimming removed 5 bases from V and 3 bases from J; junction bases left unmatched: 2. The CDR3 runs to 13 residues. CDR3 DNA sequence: TGCGCCAGCAGTTGGACAGGGGACACTGAAGCTTTCTTT. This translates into CASSWTGDTEAFF.

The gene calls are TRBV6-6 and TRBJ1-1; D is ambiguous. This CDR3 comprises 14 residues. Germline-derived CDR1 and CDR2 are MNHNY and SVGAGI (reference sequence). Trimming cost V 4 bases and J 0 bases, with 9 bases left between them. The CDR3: CASSSGSLNTEAFF. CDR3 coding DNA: TGTGCCAGCAGTTCGGGCAGTTTGAACACTGAAGCTTTCTTT.

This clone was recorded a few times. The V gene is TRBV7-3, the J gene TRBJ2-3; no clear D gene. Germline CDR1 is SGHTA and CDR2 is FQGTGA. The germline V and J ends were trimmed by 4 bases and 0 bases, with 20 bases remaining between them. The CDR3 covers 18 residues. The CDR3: CASSSRNLHGYSTDTQYF. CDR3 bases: TGTGCCAGCAGCTCTCGCAATCTGCACGGGTATAGCACAGATACGCAGTATTTT.

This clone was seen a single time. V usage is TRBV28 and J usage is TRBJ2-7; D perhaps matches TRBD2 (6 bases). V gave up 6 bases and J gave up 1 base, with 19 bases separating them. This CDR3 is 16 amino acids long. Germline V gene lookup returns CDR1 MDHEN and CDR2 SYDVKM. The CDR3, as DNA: TGTGCCAGCAGCCCCGTTCGGGGGAGGAGTTCCTACGAGCAGTACTTC. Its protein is CASSPVRGRSSYEQYF. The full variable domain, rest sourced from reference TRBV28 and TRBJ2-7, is DVKVTQSSRYLVKRTGEKVFLECVQDMDHENMFWYRQDPGLGLRLIYFSYDVKMKEKGDIPEGYSVSREKKERFSLILESASTNQTSMYLCASSPVRGRSSYEQYFGPGTRLTVT.

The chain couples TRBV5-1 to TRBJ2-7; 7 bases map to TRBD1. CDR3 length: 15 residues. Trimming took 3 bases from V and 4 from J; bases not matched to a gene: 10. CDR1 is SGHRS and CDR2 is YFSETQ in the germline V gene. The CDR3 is CASSSAGTAAYEQYF. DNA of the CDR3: TGCGCCAGCAGCTCGGCCGGGACAGCGGCTTACGAGCAGTACTTC.

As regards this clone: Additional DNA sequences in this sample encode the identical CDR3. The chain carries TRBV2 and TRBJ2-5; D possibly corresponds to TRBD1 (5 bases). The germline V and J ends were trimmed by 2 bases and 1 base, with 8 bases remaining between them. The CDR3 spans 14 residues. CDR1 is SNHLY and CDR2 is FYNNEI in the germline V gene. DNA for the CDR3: TGTGCCAGCAGTGAAAGACAGACCCAAGAGACCCAGTACTTC. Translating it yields CASSERQTQETQYF.

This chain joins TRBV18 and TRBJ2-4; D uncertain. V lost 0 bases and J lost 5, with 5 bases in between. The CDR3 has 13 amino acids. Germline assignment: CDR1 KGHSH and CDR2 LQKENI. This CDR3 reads CASSPPSENIQYF. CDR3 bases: TGTGCCAGCTCACCACCGAGCGAAAACATTCAGTACTTC.

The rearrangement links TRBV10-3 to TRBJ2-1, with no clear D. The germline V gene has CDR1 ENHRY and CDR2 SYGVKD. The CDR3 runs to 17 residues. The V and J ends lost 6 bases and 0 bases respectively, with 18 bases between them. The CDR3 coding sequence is TGTGCCATCAGGCCCTCAGGCAGCGCGAGCTCCTACAATGAGCAGTTCTTC. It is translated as CAIRPSGSASSYNEQFF.

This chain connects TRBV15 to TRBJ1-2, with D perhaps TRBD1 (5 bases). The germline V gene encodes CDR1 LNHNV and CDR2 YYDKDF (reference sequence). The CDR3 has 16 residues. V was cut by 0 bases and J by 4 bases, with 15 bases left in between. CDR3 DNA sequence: TGTGCCACCAGCAGAGATGCCCGGGACGGATTCTATGGCTACACCTTC. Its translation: CATSRDARDGFYGYTF.

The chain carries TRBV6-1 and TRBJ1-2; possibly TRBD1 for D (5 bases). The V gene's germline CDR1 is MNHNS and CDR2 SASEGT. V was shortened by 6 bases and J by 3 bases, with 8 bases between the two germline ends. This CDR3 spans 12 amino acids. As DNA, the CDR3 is TGTGCCAGCAGCGAGGGACACTATGGCTACACCTTC. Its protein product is CASSEGHYGYTF.